The 5 T cell receptor beta chains in this list originate from one sample, sequenced in a study of cytomegalovirus exposure and HLA in healthy donors. Clones were sequenced by immunoSEQ multiplex PCR, and TCRdb holds only the in-frame ones, with some missing. The data contain hundreds of thousands of clones, around 86% of them singletons. Sequenced: PBMCs. Source of these receptors: a woman younger than 30 in good health and CMV-seronegative.

This clone was picked up a small number of times. This same CDR3 is encoded by further DNA sequences in the sample. The CDR3 DNA reads TGTGCCAGTAGTATAGGGACAGGGGCCTACGAGCAGTACTTC. Protein product: CASSIGTGAYEQYF. The chain carries TRBV19 and TRBJ2-7, with 9 bases matching TRBD1. Germline V lookup: CDR1 LNHDA, CDR2 SQIVND (reference sequence). The CDR3 spans 14 residues. V gave up 1 base and J gave up 2 bases; unmatched junction bases: 0.

The gene calls are TRBV5-1 and TRBJ2-6, with D perhaps matching TRBD1 (5 bases). The V gene's germline CDR1 is SGHRS and CDR2 YFSETQ. The length of the CDR3 is 17 residues. Deletions cut 4 bases from V and 0 bases from J, with 14 bases between. For the CDR3, the DNA is TGCGCCAGCAGCCCCGGACACATAATCTCTGGGGCCAACGTCCTGACTTTC. Translating gives CASSPGHIISGANVLTF.

This clone was observed once. This chain uses TRBV28 with TRBJ1-1; 8 positions match TRBD1. CDR1 and CDR2 from the germline V gene are MDHEN and SYDVKM. This CDR3 is 14 amino acids long. The J segment lost 7 bases and the V segment lost 5 bases, leaving 9 bases of the junction unmatched. CDR3 in amino acids: CASSPSWTGSEAFF. CDR3 sequence (DNA): TGTGCCAGCAGTCCATCCTGGACAGGGAGTGAAGCTTTCTTT.

In its sample, this clone was seen once. CDR3 residues: CASSLTPGEKNNQPQHF. The CDR3 DNA is TGTGCCAGCAGCTTGACACCCGGGGAGAAAAACAATCAGCCCCAGCATTTT. This chain links TRBV7-8 with TRBJ1-5; no clear D. The V gene's germline CDR1 is SGHVS and CDR2 FQNEAQ. Trimming cost V 3 bases and J 3 bases, with 18 bases left between them. The CDR3 is 17 residues long. Together with reference TRBV7-8 and TRBJ1-5, the CDR3 gives the full variable domain: GAGVSQSPRYKVAKRGQDVALRCDPISGHVSLFWYQQALGQGPEFLTYFQNEAQLDKSGLPSDRFFAERPEGSVSTLKIQRTQQEDSAVYLCASSLTPGEKNNQPQHFGDGTRLSIL.

The chain is built from TRBV2 and TRBJ2-1; tentatively, D is TRBD2 (6 bases). CDR1 is SNHLY and CDR2 is FYNNEI in the germline V gene. The CDR3 spans 12 residues. Trimming left V 10 bases short and J 6 bases short, with 13 bases between. The CDR3 nucleotides read TGTGCCACCCTGGGACTTCGCAATGAGCAGTTCTTC. Translated, it gives CATLGLRNEQFF.